The text below deals with one T cell receptor beta chain. The data belong to a study of T cell repertoires in cytomegalovirus infection. TCRdb reprocessed the reads via MiXCR and lists one record per CDR3 protein. The sample records just under 550,000 distinct CDR3 sequences, about a quarter being singletons. V lost 4 bases and J 4 bases, leaving 25 bases between the germline ends. CDR1 SGHVS and CDR2 FNYEAQ come from the germline V gene. The CDR3 has 19 residues. J is TRBJ2-2 and V is TRBV7-6; perhaps TRBD1 as D (6 bases). This TCR came from a human donor in good health (CMV status not recorded). Some clones in this sample may be carry-over from other donors' samples. Specimen: PBMCs. CDR3 in DNA: TGTGCCAGCAGCTATACGGCGGGCCCATTACAGGGTGGCACCGGGGAGCTGTTTTTT. Translated, it gives CASSYTAGPLQGGTGELFF. Full variable domain (missing parts from reference TRBV7-6 and TRBJ2-2): GAGVSQSPRYKVTKRGQDVALRCDPISGHVSLYWYRQALGQGPEFLTYFNYEAQQDKSGLPNDRFSAERPEGSISTLTIQRTEQRDSAMYRCASSYTAGPLQGGTGELFFGEGSRLTVL.